The entry below describes one T cell receptor beta chain. The junction does not match germline at one end; this may be a read error. This entry belongs to a study of metastatic and nonmetastatic thyroid tumors. About the study: Patients with malignant and benign thyroid disease provided blood and tumor or nodule tissue, whose repertoires were compared.

Germline V CDR1 and CDR2: LGHDT, YNNKEL (reference sequence). The CDR3 consists of 15 residues. The entire patient cohort was treatment-naive prior to thyroid surgery. Authors' analysis steps: In papillary thyroid cancer, a distant-metastasis classifier was built using CDR3 differences across clinicopathological groups. TCRdb reanalyzed the PCR reads via MiXCR. The V and J calls, along with clone size, are taken from TCRdb and not from the paper's own processing. Here the sample spans approximately 12,000 clones, 27% being singletons. Sequencing input: tumor tissue. The chain is built from TRBV3-1 and TRBJ2-7; D is possibly TRBD1 or TRBD2 (5 bases each). This clonotype was obtained from a female donor with papillary thyroid cancer or a benign thyroid nodule (not recorded which). Some clones in this sample may be carry-over from other donors' samples. CDR3 sequence (DNA): TGTGCCAGCAGCCATCTAGAGAGGGGTTCCTACGAACAGTACTTC. As protein: CASSHLERGSYEQYF.